This T cell receptor beta chain was documented in a study of shared clonotypes between healthy human individuals. On the study more broadly: Three plates were used per donor for CD4 naive, three for CD4 memory, two for CD8 naive and one for CD8 memory.

As for this clone: At one end, the junction sequence differs from germline, possibly due to a read error. This CDR3 is also generated by other DNA sequences in the sample.

Terminally differentiated effector memory CD45RA+ cells were excluded by CCR7 positive selection of CD45RO-negative cells. HIV-negative, healthy adults without recent acute infections or vaccinations were the donors. Germline lookup yields CDR1 MNHEY and CDR2 SVGAGI. The CDR3 runs to 15 residues. TCRdb's copy holds only in-frame clones and misses some; the assay was immunoSEQ multiplex PCR. Among around 2,000,000 clones listed, approximately 94% were seen once. J is TRBJ2-5 and V is TRBV6-5, with 12 nucleotides matching TRBD1. The clonotype was recovered from a man aged 18 to 30 in good health. Sequencing used naive CD8+ T cells sorted from blood. The CDR3 sequence: CASSNSGTGGETQYF. The CDR3, as DNA: TGTGCCAGCAGTAACTCCGGGACAGGGGGCGAGACCCAGTACTTC.